This T cell receptor (beta chain) was captured in a study of blood T cells in healthy people across ages. Study information: Every two T cells gave about one barcoded beta molecule via template switching. Study-wide points: Diversity estimates from one million T cells were considered underestimates.

The CDR3 contains 15 residues. Trimming removed 5 bases from V and 2 bases from J; junction bases left unmatched: 7. Germline V gives CDR1 MNHEY, CDR2 SVGEGT. RNA extraction gave at least 5.5 micrograms of total RNA per sample. Worth noting for this clonotype: What it recognizes is unknown.

Next came a second PCR, run for about 7 to 12 cycles, which used a sample-barcoded 5' primer along with a J-beta primer mix. TCRdb re-derived calls from the 5' RACE reads in MiXCR, one entry per CDR3 protein. The profile shows around 1.7 million distinct CDR3 sequences, about 28% of them singletons. The source is a woman aged 25 to 39 in good health. This chain links TRBV6-2 or TRBV6-3 with TRBJ2-3, with 7 bases matching TRBD2. Material for sequencing was blood. CDR3: CASSRRAGLTDTQYF. As DNA, the CDR3 is TGTGCCAGCAGTCGACGAGCGGGGCTCACAGATACGCAGTATTTT.